These 27 T cell receptor beta chains were all obtained from the same sample, sequenced in a study of OX40 agonist ivuxolimab in advanced cancers. TCRdb keeps only in-frame clones here, not all; method: immunoSEQ multiplex PCR. This sample has approximately 99,000 clones, with more than 85% found just once. The material was CD4+ or CD8+ T cells sorted from blood, obtained in a trial of the OX40 agonist ivuxolimab. The receptor source for this set is an adult with an advanced solid tumor such as melanoma, head and neck, liver or kidney cancer.

This chain uses TRBV7-3 with TRBJ2-3; TRBD2 agrees at 9 bases. Germline V CDR1 and CDR2: SGHTA, FQGTGA. J gave up 5 bases and V 2 bases, and 11 bases lay outside the gene matches. This CDR3 region has 17 residues. CDR3 residues: CASSLEVLAGVRDTQYF. The CDR3 DNA sequence: TGTGCCAGCAGCTTAGAGGTTTTAGCGGGAGTAAGAGATACGCAGTATTTT.

The gene calls are TRBV7-3 and TRBJ2-1; D gene uncertain. The V and J ends lost 2 bases and 6 bases respectively, with 8 bases between them. The germline V gene encodes CDR1 SGHTA and CDR2 FQGTGA. This CDR3 has 13 residues. CDR3 bases: TGTGCCAGCAGCTTACCCCCAAGCAATGAGCAGTTCTTC. Its translation is CASSLPPSNEQFF. The full variable domain, rest sourced from reference TRBV7-3 and TRBJ2-1, is GAGVSQTPSNKVTEKGKYVELRCDPISGHTALYWYRQSLGQGPEFLIYFQGTGAADDSGLPNDRFFAVRPEGSVSTLKIQRTERGDSAVYLCASSLPPSNEQFFGPGTRLTVL.

The rearrangement links TRBV10-3 to TRBJ1-6, with D hard to call. Germline V CDR1 and CDR2: ENHRY, SYGVKD. CDR3 length equals 16 residues. V shed 2 bases and J shed 5 bases, with 13 bases lying between them. The CDR3 loop is CAISEKEGQHNSPLHF. The CDR3 DNA reads as TGTGCCATCAGTGAGAAGGAGGGTCAGCATAATTCACCCCTCCACTTT.

The genes are TRBV5-1 and TRBJ2-1; 10 nucleotides align to TRBD1. Per the germline V gene, CDR1 is SGHRS and CDR2 is YFSETQ. Germline trimming cut 6 bases from V and 11 bases from J; bases unmatched to any gene: 14. The CDR3 consists of 15 residues. The CDR3: CASTRGDRGPTQQFF. In DNA form, the CDR3 reads TGCGCCAGCACCCGCGGGGACAGGGGCCCCACCCAGCAGTTCTTC.

The V call is TRBV6-6, the J call TRBJ1-1, with 8 nucleotides matching TRBD1. Germline V CDR1 and CDR2: MNHNY, SVGAGI (reference sequence). V shed 4 bases and J 5 bases; nucleotides not matched to a gene: 6. The CDR3 loop spans 14 amino acids. The CDR3 region has the DNA TGTGCCAGCAGTTCCTTGCACAGGGGGACTGAAGCTTTCTTT. As protein: CASSSLHRGTEAFF.

About this clone: One end of the junction does not line up with germline, which may come from a read error. The rearrangement uses TRBV7-7 and TRBJ1-3; no clear D. Germline V CDR1 and CDR2: SSHAT, FNYEAQ (reference sequence). The CDR3 spans 14 residues. The CDR3 nucleotides are TGTGCTAGCAGCTTATCTACCATTTTAGACACCATATATTTT. Protein product: CASSLSTILDTIYF.

The rearrangement uses TRBV18 and TRBJ2-2; D unclear. Per germline, CDR1 KGHSH and CDR2 LQKENI. Trimming removed 0 bases at V and 5 bases at J, with 13 bases between. The CDR3 has 16 amino acids. For the CDR3, the DNA is TGTGCCAGCTCACCACCGTCCCTGCAGCTTACCGGGGAGCTGTTTTTT. Its protein product is CASSPPSLQLTGELFF.

The V call is TRBV18, the J call TRBJ1-5; D is unclear. CDR1 and CDR2 (germline): KGHSH, LQKENI. The CDR3 runs 16 residues. Trimming pared 3 bases from V and 3 bases from J, leaving 15 bases between. CDR3 in amino acids: CASSPNPLGSNQPQHF. CDR3 DNA: TGTGCCAGCTCACCTAACCCTCTGGGATCCAATCAGCCCCAGCATTTT.

The chain is built from TRBV7-9 and TRBJ1-4; maybe TRBD1 (6 bases). CDR3 length equals 14 residues. Germline CDR1 reads SEHNR; CDR2 reads FQNEAQ (reference sequence). Between the trimmed V and J ends, which lost 3 bases and 7 bases, there was a span of 12 bases. As DNA, the CDR3 is TGTGCCAGCAGCTTGGGCGGAGGGGGTGAAAAACTGTTTTTT. This codes for CASSLGGGGEKLFF.

This clone was seen just once. CDR3: CASSLSVRQSQPQHF. The CDR3 DNA is TGTGCCAGCAGTTTATCAGTGCGGCAATCTCAGCCCCAGCATTTT. V usage is TRBV27 and J usage is TRBJ1-5; D remains ambiguous. The CDR3 extends over 15 amino acids. Germline loops: CDR1 MNHEY, CDR2 SMNVEV (reference sequence). The ends were cut back, 0 bases at V and 6 bases at J, with 12 bases in the middle.

The chain carries TRBV10-3 and TRBJ2-2, with 8 nucleotides matching TRBD1. The CDR3 length is 15 residues. Germline CDR1 ENHRY, CDR2 SYGVKD. J was trimmed by 4 bases and V by 6 bases; bases with no gene match: 7. Here the CDR3 reads CAISKDRAGTGELFF. The CDR3 DNA sequence: TGTGCCATCAGCAAGGACAGGGCGGGCACCGGGGAGCTGTTTTTT.

The V and J genes are TRBV29-1 and TRBJ1-1; a weak D match, TRBD1 (5 bases). Germline loops: CDR1 SQVTM, CDR2 ANQGSEA. V lost 7 bases and J lost 4, with 10 bases in between. This CDR3 region has 11 residues. CDR3 amino acids: CSAFQGTEAFF. The CDR3 DNA is TGCAGCGCTTTCCAGGGCACTGAAGCTTTCTTT.

V and J are TRBV5-8 and TRBJ2-7; 8 bases agree with TRBD2. The CDR3 totals 14 residues. Germline CDR1 reads SGHTS; CDR2 reads YDEGEE. V was clipped by 7 bases and J by 0 bases; unmatched bases: 6. The CDR3 nucleotides are TGTGCCAGCGGACCTAGCGGGCGCTCCTACGAGCAGTACTTC. Encoded protein: CASGPSGRSYEQYF.

The CDR3 protein is CASSSSSGYYNSPLHF. The CDR3 region has the DNA TGTGCCAGCAGCTCATCCTCGGGTTACTATAATTCACCCCTCCACTTT. The V and J genes are TRBV7-9 and TRBJ1-6, with D uncertain. From germline, CDR1 is SEHNR and CDR2 FQNEAQ (reference sequence). Trimming shortened V by 4 bases and J by 3 bases, and 13 bases separated the two germline ends. The CDR3 is made up of 16 amino acids.

This clone has more than one count but fewer than ten. This sequence joins TRBV5-1 and TRBJ2-5; 8 positions agree with TRBD1. The germline V gene encodes CDR1 SGHRS and CDR2 YFSETQ. After removal of 2 bases from V and 3 bases from J, the junction contained 9 bases not matched to a gene. The CDR3 has 16 amino acids. CDR3 sequence: CASSFAGGAQKETQYF. CDR3 bases: TGCGCCAGCAGCTTCGCAGGGGGCGCCCAAAAAGAGACCCAGTACTTC.

The chain uses TRBV5-6 and TRBJ1-2; D is possibly TRBD1 (6 bases). The germline V gene has CDR1 SGHDT and CDR2 YYEEEE. V lost 0 bases and J 8 bases, leaving 14 bases between the germline ends. CDR3 length equals 14 residues. The CDR3 bases are TGTGCCAGCAGCTTGGTACCCCAAGGGGGGGGCTACACCTTC. Protein: CASSLVPQGGGYTF.

The chain joins TRBV14 to TRBJ1-3, with a weak D call TRBD1 (5 bases). CDR3 length equals 13 residues. V was shortened by 6 bases and J by 3 bases, with 9 bases between the two germline ends. CDR1 and CDR2 from the germline V gene are SGHDN and FVKESK. The CDR3 region is CASRGDGGNTIYF. DNA of the CDR3: TGTGCCAGCAGGGGGGACGGTGGAAACACCATATATTTT.

The chain joins TRBV19 to TRBJ2-1; TRBD2 matches at 8 bases. Trimming took 5 bases from V and 6 from J; bases not matched to a gene: 12. The length of the CDR3 is 16 residues. CDR1 is LNHDA, CDR2 SQIVND, per germline (reference sequence). CDR3 nucleotide sequence: TGTGCCAGTAGTCTGCGGCTCGCGACTAGCGTCAATGAGCAGTTCTTC. It specifies CASSLRLATSVNEQFF.

The chain has TRBV18 and TRBJ1-2; 7 positions match TRBD1. Per germline, CDR1 KGHSH and CDR2 LQKENI. V was pared by 3 bases and J by 4 bases, with 11 bases of the junction left unmatched. The CDR3 runs 16 residues. CDR3: CASSPRSGQPFYGYTF. The CDR3 DNA sequence: TGTGCCAGCTCACCTCGATCGGGACAGCCCTTCTATGGCTACACCTTC.

V gene TRBV30 combines with J gene TRBJ2-7; 9 bases match TRBD2. V shed 4 bases and J 1 base; nucleotides not matched to a gene: 2. This CDR3 has 13 amino acids. Germline V CDR1 and CDR2: GTSNPN, SVGIG (reference sequence). The CDR3 sequence: CAWNSGSSYEQYF. DNA for the CDR3: TGTGCCTGGAATAGCGGGAGTTCCTACGAGCAGTACTTC. Together with reference TRBV30 and TRBJ2-7, the CDR3 gives the full variable domain: SQTIHQWPATLVQPVGSPLSLECTVEGTSNPNLYWYRQAAGRGLQLLFYSVGIGQISSEVPQNLSASRPQDRQFILSSKKLLLSDSGFYLCAWNSGSSYEQYFGPGTRLTVT.

The genes are TRBV6-6 and TRBJ2-6; 8 bases fit TRBD1. CDR1 and CDR2 from the germline V gene are MNHNY and SVGAGI (reference sequence). CDR3 length: 16 residues. Unmatched junction bases numbered 9, after V lost 10 bases and J lost 1 base. The CDR3 sequence is CAITGTGASGANVLTF. The CDR3 DNA reads TGTGCCATCACCGGGACAGGTGCTTCTGGGGCCAACGTCCTGACTTTC.

The CDR3 sequence: CASSEEGTKQYF. The CDR3 DNA is TGTGCCAGCAGTGAAGAGGGGACAAAGCAGTACTTC. The chain uses TRBV2 and TRBJ2-7, with D possibly matching TRBD1 (6 bases). The germline V and J ends were trimmed by 1 base and 8 bases, with 9 bases remaining between them. There are 12 residues in the CDR3. CDR1 and CDR2 (germline): SNHLY, FYNNEI.

The rearrangement joins TRBV5-5 to TRBJ2-7, with D unclear. The CDR3 consists of 15 residues. V shed 4 bases and J shed 2 bases, with 16 bases lying between them. The germline V gene has CDR1 SGHKS and CDR2 YYEKEE (reference sequence). The CDR3: CASSVTVSPAYEQYF. In DNA form, the CDR3 reads TGTGCCAGCAGCGTGACGGTTAGTCCAGCCTACGAGCAGTACTTC.

This chain connects TRBV5-4 to TRBJ2-1, with D possibly matching TRBD2 (7 bases). The CDR3 is 15 residues long. Germline CDR1 SGHNT, CDR2 YYREEE (reference sequence). Trimming took 4 bases from V and 5 from J, leaving 16 bases between them. The CDR3 spells CASSPDGGRHNEQFF. DNA of the CDR3: TGTGCCAGCAGCCCGGACGGGGGGCGCCACAATGAGCAGTTCTTC.

The rearrangement uses TRBV21-1 and TRBJ1-1; TRBD1, as called in the table, went unchecked against the DNA. TRBV21-1 is described as a pseudogene. This CDR3 comprises 15 residues. This CDR3 reads CASSAYRAPNTEAFF. As DNA, the CDR3 is TGTGCCAGCAGCGCCTACAGGGCCCCGAACACTGAAGCTTTCTTT.

The V call is TRBV9, the J call TRBJ1-3; the D is unclear. V dropped 3 bases and J dropped 0 bases, with 16 bases sitting between them. This CDR3 has 17 residues. Per germline, CDR1 SGDLS and CDR2 YYNGEE. CDR3 nucleotide sequence: TGTGCCAGCAGCGAAGGATTAACACTCCTCTCTGGAAACACCATATATTTT. Translated, it gives CASSEGLTLLSGNTIYF.

V gene TRBV15 combines with J gene TRBJ2-3; the match to TRBD2 covers 12 bases. The CDR3 contains 17 residues. In germline, CDR1 is LNHNV, CDR2 YYDKDF (reference sequence). V shed 8 bases and J 5 bases; nucleotides not matched to a gene: 14. The CDR3 sequence is CATQLAGGWVGGDTQYF. For the CDR3, the DNA is TGTGCCACCCAACTAGCGGGAGGTTGGGTTGGGGGAGATACGCAGTATTTT.